The 2 T cell receptor beta chains below all came from one sample that was sequenced in a study of cytomegalovirus exposure and HLA in healthy donors. Data came from immunoSEQ multiplex PCR; TCRdb stores just in-frame clones and leaves some out. The sample has 330,000 or so clones, approximately 90% seen once. What was sequenced was PBMCs. These receptors were obtained from a young woman in good health and CMV-seronegative.

This clone was detected only a few times. The rearrangement uses TRBV5-1 and TRBJ2-7, with D possibly being TRBD2 (6 bases). This CDR3 has 13 residues. Trimming shortened V by 2 bases and J by 6 bases, and 12 bases separated the two germline ends. Germline V gene data show CDR1 as SGHRS and CDR2 as YFSETQ. The CDR3 here is CASSFTGSGEQYF. CDR3 bases: TGCGCCAGCAGCTTTACCGGGAGTGGCGAGCAGTACTTC. Variable domain in full (rest from reference TRBV5-1 and TRBJ2-7): KAGVTQTPRYLIKTRGQQVTLSCSPISGHRSVSWYQQTPGQGLQFLFEYFSETQRNKGNFPGRFSGRQFSNSRSEMNVSTLELGDSALYLCASSFTGSGEQYFGPGTRLTVT.

This clone occurred once. The gene calls are TRBV29-1 and TRBJ2-7, with D possibly matching TRBD1 (6 bases). The germline V gene encodes CDR1 SQVTM and CDR2 ANQGSEA. This CDR3 contains 12 residues. V was pared by 6 bases and J by 2 bases, with 11 bases between. CDR3 amino acids: CSVSQGPYEQYF. In nucleotides, the CDR3 is TGCAGCGTATCTCAGGGGCCCTACGAGCAGTACTTC.